This TCR beta chain appears in the sequencing data of a study of cytomegalovirus exposure and HLA in healthy donors. Points from the study as a whole: About 90% or about 30% of the time was how often most TCR beta V segments were productive, according to an earlier analysis. Some TCR beta chains (around 180 of them) were listed as cytomegalovirus-associated. A cluster of highly shared sequence variants was likely a sequencing artifact.

PCR amplification relied on 60 Vbeta primers (plus 13 Jbeta primers). Profiling relied on immunoSEQ multiplex PCR, and the TCRdb table lists in-frame clones only, not all of them. The sample consists of about 130,000 clones, about two thirds of them appearing once. Details on this clone: Its antigen is currently unknown.

Germline V gene lookup returns CDR1 SGHRS and CDR2 YFSETQ. V lost 0 bases and J lost 2, with 12 bases in between. This CDR3 spans 16 amino acids. Though probably carrying unrecorded immune exposures, donors were nominally healthy at sampling. The TCR comes from a man aged 45 to 65 in good health and CMV-seropositive. Material: PBMCs. V gene TRBV5-1 combines with J gene TRBJ1-5, with a tentative D call TRBD1 (6 bases). As DNA, the CDR3 is TGCGCCAGCAGCTTGGATCCATCAGGGGGCAATCAGCCCCAGCATTTT. This encodes CASSLDPSGGNQPQHF.